This T cell receptor beta chain was retrieved from a study of read filtering for tumor transcriptome and immune sequencing. Study-level information: Among patients, 17 to 20 were male and more than 13 female, aged about 40 to 90 (mean about 66). Revised staging placed eight or nine patients in R-ISS I, 15 to 20 in II, 7 in III. DNase treatment preceded whole-transcriptome library preparation. TCR-mapped reads were about 3.5 to 10.27 million with IR-seq versus roughly 85 to 1,400 with RNA-seq.

The germline CDR1 and CDR2 sequences are SQVTM and ANQGSEA. The CDR3 is made up of 14 amino acids. Trimming pared 2 bases from V and 12 bases from J, leaving 20 bases between. From 400 to 450 ng of RNA, a library with molecular barcoded alpha/delta and beta/gamma adaptors was made. TCRdb re-called the reads with MiXCR, one entry per CDR3 protein. Among 35,000 to 40,000 distinct CDR3 sequences listed, around 13% were seen once. This clonotype occurred many times. Sequencing input: a population of CD138-negative cells sorted from bone marrow. J is TRBJ2-1 and V is TRBV29-1; the D call may be TRBD1 or TRBD2 (6 bases each). The sequence was obtained from a donor at least 40 years old with multiple myeloma. This CDR3 reads CSVERGVGASGQFF. In nucleotides, the CDR3 is TGCAGCGTTGAAAGGGGGGTGGGGGCGAGTGGGCAGTTCTTC.